This T cell receptor (beta chain) was sequenced during a study of blood T cell repertoires in COVID-19. In germline, CDR1 is SGHAT, CDR2 FQNNGV. The CDR3 sequence is 13 residues long. Trimming cost V 5 bases and J 0 bases, with 5 bases left between them. Sequencing used immunoSEQ multiplex PCR; TCRdb keeps in-frame clones, though not all of them. The sample lists around 90,000 clones; around 90% were seen once. The rearrangement uses TRBV11-2 and TRBJ1-5; D is unclear. Material for sequencing was peripheral blood. This sequence originates from a male donor with acute or convalescent COVID-19. In DNA form, the CDR3 reads TGTGCCAGCAGCCTGTATAGCAATCAGCCCCAGCATTTT. Translating it yields CASSLYSNQPQHF.